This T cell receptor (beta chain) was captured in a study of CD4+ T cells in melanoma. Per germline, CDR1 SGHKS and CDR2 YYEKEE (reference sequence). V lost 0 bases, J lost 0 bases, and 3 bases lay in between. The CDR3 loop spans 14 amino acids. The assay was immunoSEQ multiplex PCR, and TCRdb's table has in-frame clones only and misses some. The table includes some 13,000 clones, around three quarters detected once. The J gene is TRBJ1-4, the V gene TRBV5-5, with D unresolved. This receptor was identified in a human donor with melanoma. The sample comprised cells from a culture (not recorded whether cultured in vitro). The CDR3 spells CASSLVSTNEKLFF. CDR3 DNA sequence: TGTGCCAGCAGCTTGGTCTCAACTAATGAAAAACTGTTTTTT.